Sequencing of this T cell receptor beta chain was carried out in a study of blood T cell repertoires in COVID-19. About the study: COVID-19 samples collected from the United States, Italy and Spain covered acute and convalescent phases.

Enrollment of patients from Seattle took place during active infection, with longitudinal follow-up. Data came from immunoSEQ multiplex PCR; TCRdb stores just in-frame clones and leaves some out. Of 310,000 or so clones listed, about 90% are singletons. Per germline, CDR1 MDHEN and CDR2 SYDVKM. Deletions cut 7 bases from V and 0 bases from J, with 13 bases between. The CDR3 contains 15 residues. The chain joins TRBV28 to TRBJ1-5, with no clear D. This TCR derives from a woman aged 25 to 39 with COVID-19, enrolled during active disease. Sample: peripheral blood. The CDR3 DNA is TGTGCCAGCACCCCTCCCCCCTATAGCAATCAGCCCCAGCATTTT. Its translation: CASTPPPYSNQPQHF.